This T cell receptor beta chain was captured in a study of CD8 T cells in ankylosing spondylitis. TCRdb re-called the 5' RACE reads with MiXCR, one entry per CDR3 protein. The table shows roughly 700,000 distinct CDR3 sequences, with around 20% occurring only once. For this clonotype: The antigen is unknown.

Trimming pared 4 bases from V and 2 bases from J, leaving 10 bases between. There are 13 residues in the CDR3. Per the germline V gene, CDR1 is SGHDT and CDR2 is YYEEEE. Findings and limits, study-wide: A TCR beta motif made of eight highly homologous variants seemed typical of ankylosing spondylitis blood. As for the disease-linked clones, they showed a CD8+ phenotype and occurred at relatively low frequencies in peripheral blood. Earlier authors reported some of these motif variants in reactive arthritis synovial fluid and blood.

The source of this sequence is a male donor with ankylosing spondylitis. The sequencing sample was made of blood, either unsorted or a sorted T cell fraction (not recorded which). The V call is TRBV5-6, the J call TRBJ2-7; TRBD2 might be the D (5 bases). Here the CDR3 reads CASSPNGAYEQYF. The DNA for the CDR3 is TGTGCCAGCAGCCCTAACGGGGCCTACGAGCAGTACTTC.